This T cell receptor beta chain was sequenced during a study of T-cell reconstitution after alpha-beta-depleted transplantation in children. Unique molecular identifiers were used in preparing the TCRbeta library. TCRdb ran MiXCR on the PCR reads and lists one entry per CDR3 protein. The sample contains 800,000 to 1,000,000 distinct CDR3 sequences, around 30% of which appear only once. This clonotype has just a few counts. CDR3 length equals 14 residues. The V and J ends lost 2 bases and 9 bases respectively, with 14 bases between them. Germline CDR1 ENHRY, CDR2 SYGVKD. This chain uses TRBV10-3 with TRBJ1-5; D is possibly TRBD1 (5 bases). The sequences come from PBMCs, mostly from graft donor cells, collected 360 days after TCRalphabeta/CD19-depleted stem cell transplant. This receptor was obtained from a boy under three years old who had a stem cell transplant for SCID, so the T cells may come from the graft donor. CDR3 DNA sequence: TGTGCCATCAGTGAGGTCGGGGGGGAGGGGCCCCAGCATTTT. Protein product: CAISEVGGEGPQHF.